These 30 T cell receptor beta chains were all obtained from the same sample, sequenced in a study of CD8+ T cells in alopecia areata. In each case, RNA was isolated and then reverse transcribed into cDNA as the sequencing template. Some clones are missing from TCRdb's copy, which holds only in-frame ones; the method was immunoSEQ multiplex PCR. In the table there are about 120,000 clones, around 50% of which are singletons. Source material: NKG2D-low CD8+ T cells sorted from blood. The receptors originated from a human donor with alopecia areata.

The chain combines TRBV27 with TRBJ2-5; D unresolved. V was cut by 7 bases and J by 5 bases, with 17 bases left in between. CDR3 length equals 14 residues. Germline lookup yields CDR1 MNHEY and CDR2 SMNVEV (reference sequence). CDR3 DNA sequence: TGTGCCAGCAAACCCTCCCACCAAGGGGAGACCCAGTACTTC. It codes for CASKPSHQGETQYF.

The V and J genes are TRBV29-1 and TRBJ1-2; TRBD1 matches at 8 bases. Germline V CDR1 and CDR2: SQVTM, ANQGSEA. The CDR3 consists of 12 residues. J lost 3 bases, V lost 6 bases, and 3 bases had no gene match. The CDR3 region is CSVEQGDYGYTF. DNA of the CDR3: TGCAGCGTGGAACAGGGGGACTATGGCTACACCTTC.

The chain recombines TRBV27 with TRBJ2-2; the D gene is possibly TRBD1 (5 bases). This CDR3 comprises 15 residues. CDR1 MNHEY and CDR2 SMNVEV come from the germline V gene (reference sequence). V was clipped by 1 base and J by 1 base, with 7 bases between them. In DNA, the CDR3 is TGTGCCAGCAGTTTATGGCAGGGGAACACCGGGGAGCTGTTTTTT. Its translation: CASSLWQGNTGELFF.

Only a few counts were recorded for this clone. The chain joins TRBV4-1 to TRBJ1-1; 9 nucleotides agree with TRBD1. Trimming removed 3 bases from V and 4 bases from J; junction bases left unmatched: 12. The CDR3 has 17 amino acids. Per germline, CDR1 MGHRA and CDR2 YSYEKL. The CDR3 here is CASSHPGTGLVSTEAFF. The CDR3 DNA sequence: TGCGCCAGCAGCCACCCCGGGACAGGGTTGGTGAGCACTGAAGCTTTCTTT.

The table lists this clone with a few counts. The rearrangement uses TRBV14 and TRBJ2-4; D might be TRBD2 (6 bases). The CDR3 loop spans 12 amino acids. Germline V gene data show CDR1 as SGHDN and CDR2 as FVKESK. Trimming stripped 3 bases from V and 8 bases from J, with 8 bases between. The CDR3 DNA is TGTGCCAGCAGCCAGGAGGGGTACATTCAGTACTTC. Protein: CASSQEGYIQYF. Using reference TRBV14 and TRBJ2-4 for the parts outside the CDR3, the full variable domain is EAGVTQFPSHSVIEKGQTVTLRCDPISGHDNLYWYRRVMGKEIKFLLHFVKESKQDESGMPNNRFLAERTGGTYSTLKVQPAELEDSGVYFCASSQEGYIQYFGAGTRLSVL.

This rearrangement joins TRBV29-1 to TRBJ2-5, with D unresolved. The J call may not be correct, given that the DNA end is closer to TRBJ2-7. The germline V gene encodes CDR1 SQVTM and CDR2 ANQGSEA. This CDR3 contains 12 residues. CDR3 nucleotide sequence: TGCAGCGTTGACCCAGGCGGCTACGAGCAGTACTTC. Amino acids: CSVDPGGYEQYF.

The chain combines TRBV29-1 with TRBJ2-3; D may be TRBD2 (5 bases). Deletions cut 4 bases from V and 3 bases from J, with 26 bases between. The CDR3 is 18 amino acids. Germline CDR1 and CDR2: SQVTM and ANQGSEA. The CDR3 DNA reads TGCAGCGTTGGAGGGATCGGGTCGTTATTGATCGAAACAGATACGCAGTATTTT. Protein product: CSVGGIGSLLIETDTQYF.

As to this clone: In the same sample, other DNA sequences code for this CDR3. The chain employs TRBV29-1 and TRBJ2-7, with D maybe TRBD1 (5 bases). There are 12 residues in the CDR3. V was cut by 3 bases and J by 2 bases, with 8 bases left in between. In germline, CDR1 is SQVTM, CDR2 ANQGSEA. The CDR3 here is CSVEGQAYEQYF. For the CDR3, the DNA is TGCAGCGTTGAGGGGCAGGCCTACGAGCAGTACTTC.

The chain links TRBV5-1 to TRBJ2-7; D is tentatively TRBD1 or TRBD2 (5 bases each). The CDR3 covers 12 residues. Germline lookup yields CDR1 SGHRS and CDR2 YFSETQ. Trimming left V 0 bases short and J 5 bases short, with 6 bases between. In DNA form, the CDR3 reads TGCGCCAGCAGCTTGGGGGACGACGAGCAGTACTTC. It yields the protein CASSLGDDEQYF.

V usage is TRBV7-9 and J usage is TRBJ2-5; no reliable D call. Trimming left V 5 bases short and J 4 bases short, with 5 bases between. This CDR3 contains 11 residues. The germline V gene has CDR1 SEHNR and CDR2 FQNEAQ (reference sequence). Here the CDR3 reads CASSNRETQYF. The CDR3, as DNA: TGTGCCAGCAGCAATAGAGAGACCCAGTACTTC.

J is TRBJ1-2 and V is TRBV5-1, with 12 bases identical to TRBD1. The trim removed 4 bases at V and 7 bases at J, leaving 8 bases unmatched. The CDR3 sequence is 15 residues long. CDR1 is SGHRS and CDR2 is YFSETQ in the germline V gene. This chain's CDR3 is CASSPPGQGAFGYTF. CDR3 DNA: TGCGCCAGCAGCCCTCCGGGACAGGGGGCGTTTGGCTACACCTTC.

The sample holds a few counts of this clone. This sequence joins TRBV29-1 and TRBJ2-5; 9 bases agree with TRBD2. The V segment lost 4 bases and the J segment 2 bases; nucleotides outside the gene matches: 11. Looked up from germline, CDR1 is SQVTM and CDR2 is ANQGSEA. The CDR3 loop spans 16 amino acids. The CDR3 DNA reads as TGCAGCGTTGGAGAACTAGCGGGCACCCTACAAGAGACCCAGTACTTC. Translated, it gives CSVGELAGTLQETQYF.

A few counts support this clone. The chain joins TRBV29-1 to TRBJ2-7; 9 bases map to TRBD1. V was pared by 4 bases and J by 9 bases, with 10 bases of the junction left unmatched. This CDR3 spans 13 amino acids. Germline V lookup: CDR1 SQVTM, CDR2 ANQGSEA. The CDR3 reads CSVGHGQGMVQYF. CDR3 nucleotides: TGCAGCGTTGGACACGGACAGGGGATGGTGCAGTACTTC.

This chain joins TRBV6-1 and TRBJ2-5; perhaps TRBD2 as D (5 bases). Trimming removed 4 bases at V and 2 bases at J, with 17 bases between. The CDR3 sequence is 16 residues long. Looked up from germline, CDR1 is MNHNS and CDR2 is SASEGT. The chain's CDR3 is CASSAPRGGQQETQYF. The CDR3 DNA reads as TGTGCCAGCAGTGCCCCCCGAGGCGGGCAACAAGAGACCCAGTACTTC.

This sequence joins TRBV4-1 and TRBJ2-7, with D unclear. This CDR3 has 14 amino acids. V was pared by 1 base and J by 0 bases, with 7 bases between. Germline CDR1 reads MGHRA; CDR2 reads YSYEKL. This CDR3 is CASSQATLSYEQYF. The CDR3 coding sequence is TGCGCCAGCAGCCAAGCAACGCTCTCCTACGAGCAGTACTTC.

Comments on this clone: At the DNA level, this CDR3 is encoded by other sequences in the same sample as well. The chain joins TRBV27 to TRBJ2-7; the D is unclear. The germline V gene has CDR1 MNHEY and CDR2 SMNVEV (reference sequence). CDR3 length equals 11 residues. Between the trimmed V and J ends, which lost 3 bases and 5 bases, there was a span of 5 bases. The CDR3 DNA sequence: TGTGCCAGCAGTTTGGGAAACGAGCAGTACTTC. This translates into CASSLGNEQYF.

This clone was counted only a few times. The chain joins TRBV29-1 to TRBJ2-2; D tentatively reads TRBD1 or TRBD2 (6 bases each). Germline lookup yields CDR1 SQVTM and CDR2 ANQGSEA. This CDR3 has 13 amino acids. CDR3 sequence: CGGGGGNTGELFF. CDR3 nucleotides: TGCGGAGGCGGAGGGGGGAACACCGGGGAGCTGTTTTTT.

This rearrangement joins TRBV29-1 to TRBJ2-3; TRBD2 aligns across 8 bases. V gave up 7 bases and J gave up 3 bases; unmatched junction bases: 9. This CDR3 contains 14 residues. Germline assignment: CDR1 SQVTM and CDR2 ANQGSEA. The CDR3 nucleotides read TGCAGCGCTCGCCGGGGGGGTGAAACAGATACGCAGTATTTT. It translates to CSARRGGETDTQYF.

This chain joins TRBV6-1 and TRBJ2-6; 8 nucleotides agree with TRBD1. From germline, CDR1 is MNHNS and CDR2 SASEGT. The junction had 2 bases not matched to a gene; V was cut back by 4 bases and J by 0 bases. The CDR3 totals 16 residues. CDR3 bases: TGTGCCAGCAGTGGACAGGGGCCCTCTGGGGCCAACGTCCTGACTTTC. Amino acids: CASSGQGPSGANVLTF.

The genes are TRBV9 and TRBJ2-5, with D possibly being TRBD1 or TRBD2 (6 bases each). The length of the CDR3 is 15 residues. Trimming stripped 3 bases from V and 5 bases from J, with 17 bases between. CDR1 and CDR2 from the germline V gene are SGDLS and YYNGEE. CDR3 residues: CASSEGGASLETQYF. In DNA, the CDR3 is TGTGCCAGCAGCGAGGGGGGAGCTAGCCTGGAGACCCAGTACTTC.

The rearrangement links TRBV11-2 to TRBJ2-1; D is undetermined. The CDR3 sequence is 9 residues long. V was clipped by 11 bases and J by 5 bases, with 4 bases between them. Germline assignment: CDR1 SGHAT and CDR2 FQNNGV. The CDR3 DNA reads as TGTGCCGGGGACAATGAGCAGTTCTTC. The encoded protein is CAGDNEQFF.

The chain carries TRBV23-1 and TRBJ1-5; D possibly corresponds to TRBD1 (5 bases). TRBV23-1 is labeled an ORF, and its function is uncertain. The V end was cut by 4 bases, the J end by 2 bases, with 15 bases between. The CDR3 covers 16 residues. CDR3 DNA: TGCGCCAGCAGTCGGTGCAAGGGGTCGCGCAATCAGCCCCAGCATTTT. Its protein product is CASSRCKGSRNQPQHF.

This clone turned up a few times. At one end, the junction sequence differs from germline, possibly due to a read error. The CDR3 DNA is TGTGCCTGGAGTGTAGGGGAGTCTGAGGCCAACGTCCTGACTTTC. Encoded protein: CAWSVGESEANVLTF. The J gene is TRBJ2-6, the V gene TRBV30; D tentatively reads TRBD1 or TRBD2 (5 bases each). Germline V gene lookup returns CDR1 GTSNPN and CDR2 SVGIG (reference sequence). This CDR3 comprises 15 residues.

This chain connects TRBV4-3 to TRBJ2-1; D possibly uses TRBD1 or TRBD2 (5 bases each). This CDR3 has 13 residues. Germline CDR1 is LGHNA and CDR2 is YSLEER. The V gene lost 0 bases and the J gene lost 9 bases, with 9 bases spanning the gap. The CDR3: CASSQDGGGEQFF. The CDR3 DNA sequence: TGCGCCAGCAGCCAAGATGGGGGTGGTGAGCAGTTCTTC.

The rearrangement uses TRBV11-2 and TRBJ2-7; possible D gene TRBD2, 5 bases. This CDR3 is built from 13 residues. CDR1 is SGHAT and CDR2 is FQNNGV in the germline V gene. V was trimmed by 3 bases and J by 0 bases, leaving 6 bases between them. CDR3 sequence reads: CASSFSDSYEQYF. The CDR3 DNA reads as TGTGCCAGCAGCTTTAGCGACTCCTACGAGCAGTACTTC.

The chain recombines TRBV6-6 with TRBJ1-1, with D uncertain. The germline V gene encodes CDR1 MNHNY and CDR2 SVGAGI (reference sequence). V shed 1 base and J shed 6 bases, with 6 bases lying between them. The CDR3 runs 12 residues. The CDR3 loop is CASSYLIPEAFF. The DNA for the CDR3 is TGTGCCAGCAGTTACTTAATACCTGAAGCTTTCTTT.

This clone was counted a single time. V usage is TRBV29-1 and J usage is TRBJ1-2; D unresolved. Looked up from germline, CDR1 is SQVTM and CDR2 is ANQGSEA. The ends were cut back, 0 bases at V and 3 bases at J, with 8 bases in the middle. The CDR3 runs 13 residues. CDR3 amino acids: CSVEEDLDYGYTF. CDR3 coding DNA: TGCAGCGTTGAAGAGGATCTTGACTATGGCTACACCTTC.

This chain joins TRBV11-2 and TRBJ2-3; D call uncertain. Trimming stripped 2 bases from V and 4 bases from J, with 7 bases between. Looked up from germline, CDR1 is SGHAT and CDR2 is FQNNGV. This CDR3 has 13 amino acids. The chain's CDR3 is CASSLFSPDTQYF. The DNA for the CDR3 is TGTGCCAGCAGCTTATTTTCGCCAGATACGCAGTATTTT.

CDR3 DNA: TGTGCCAGCGGAAGGACAGATCCGAACACTGAAGCTTTCTTT. Encoded protein: CASGRTDPNTEAFF. The chain has TRBV5-6 and TRBJ1-1; D is possibly TRBD1 (6 bases). The V end was cut by 7 bases, the J end by 1 base, with 14 bases between. The CDR3 contains 14 residues. Germline V gene data show CDR1 as SGHDT and CDR2 as YYEEEE.

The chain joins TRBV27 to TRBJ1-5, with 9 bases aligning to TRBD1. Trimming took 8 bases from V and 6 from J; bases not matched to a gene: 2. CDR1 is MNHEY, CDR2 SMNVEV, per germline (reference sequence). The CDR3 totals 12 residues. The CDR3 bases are TGTGCCAGCGGGACAGGGCTTCAGCCCCAGCATTTT. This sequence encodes CASGTGLQPQHF.